This TCR beta chain was found in a study of T cells in Graves' hyperthyroidism and ophthalmopathy. Study findings and constraints: Among thyroid clonotypes expanded above 0.001, most also appeared in blood.

This clonotype was found many times. The antigen remains unidentified. Researchers amplified the TCR beta CDR3 regions from RNA transcripts. HTBI primers were the set used in a first-round RT-PCR of the TCR CDR3. MiXCR was run by TCRdb on the multiplex PCR reads, yielding one entry per CDR3 protein. The data contain hundreds of thousands of distinct CDR3 sequences, roughly a quarter of them singletons. V lost 6 bases and J lost 3, with 17 bases in between. CDR3 size: 15 residues. Patients were excluded because of uncontrolled infection, other autoimmune disease, pregnancy or lactation. Orbital computed tomography, thyroid ultrasound, serum thyroxine and TRAb, and clinical symptoms together informed the diagnoses. Each 10 ml fresh peripheral blood draw supplied the PBMCs.

The TCR was taken from a woman in her 30s with Graves' ophthalmopathy. The V gene is TRBV12-3 or TRBV12-4, the J gene TRBJ1-1, with D perhaps matching TRBD1 (5 bases). Sequencing was carried out using blood. The CDR3 nucleotides read TGTGCCAGCAGGTATTCAGGGTTTGATGACACTGAAGCTTTCTTT. It translates to CASRYSGFDDTEAFF.